The 5 T cell receptor beta chains below were found in one sample sequenced in a study of blood T cell repertoires in COVID-19. Only in-frame clones appear in the TCRdb table, and some are missing; sequencing was by immunoSEQ multiplex PCR. This table has 150,000 to 180,000 clones, approximately 80% appearing once. The sample comprised peripheral blood. Every receptor here comes from a man aged 55-75 years with acute or convalescent COVID-19.

Only a few counts were recorded for this clone. The CDR3, as DNA: TGTGCCAGCAGCGCAGGGGGGAATCAGCCCCAGCATTTT. Protein product: CASSAGGNQPQHF. This sequence joins TRBV7-2 and TRBJ1-5; 7 bases align to TRBD1. Trimming cost V 5 bases and J 4 bases; bases outside gene matches: 2. Germline V CDR1 and CDR2: SGHTA, FQGNSA. The CDR3 sequence is 13 residues long.

The sample holds a few counts of this clone. The J gene is TRBJ2-3, the V gene TRBV5-1; TRBD2 matches at 13 bases. Per germline, CDR1 SGHRS and CDR2 YFSETQ. V shed 4 bases and J 7 bases; nucleotides not matched to a gene: 6. The CDR3 sequence is 15 residues long. The CDR3 bases are TGCGCCAGCAGCGGGGGACTAGCGGGGAGGAATACGCAGTATTTT. Encoded protein: CASSGGLAGRNTQYF. Variable domain in full (rest from reference TRBV5-1 and TRBJ2-3): KAGVTQTPRYLIKTRGQQVTLSCSPISGHRSVSWYQQTPGQGLQFLFEYFSETQRNKGNFPGRFSGRQFSNSRSEMNVSTLELGDSALYLCASSGGLAGRNTQYFGPGTRLTVL.

This sequence joins TRBV3-1 (or the pseudogene TRBV3-2) and TRBJ2-3; 7 nucleotides line up with TRBD1. The trim removed 5 bases at V and 2 bases at J, leaving 7 bases unmatched. The germline gives CDR1 LGHDT, CDR2 YNNKEL (reference sequence). The CDR3 is made up of 15 amino acids. The CDR3 region has the DNA TGTGCCAGCAGCGCCTGGACAGGCCACACAGATACGCAGTATTTT. The encoded protein is CASSAWTGHTDTQYF.

The chain links TRBV19 to TRBJ2-7; TRBD1 matches at 8 bases. Germline-derived CDR1 and CDR2 are LNHDA and SQIVND (reference sequence). J was trimmed by 0 bases and V by 6 bases; bases with no gene match: 4. The CDR3 totals 14 residues. CDR3 region: CASSRGTGSYEQYF. For the CDR3, the DNA is TGTGCCAGTAGCCGCGGGACAGGCTCCTACGAGCAGTACTTC. Full variable domain (remainder filled in from reference TRBV19 and TRBJ2-7): DGGITQSPKYLFRKEGQNVTLSCEQNLNHDAMYWYRQDPGQGLRLIYYSQIVNDFQKGDIAEGYSVSREKKESFPLTVTSAQKNPTAFYLCASSRGTGSYEQYFGPGTRLTVT.

The chain combines TRBV7-2 with TRBJ2-7; 9 positions agree with TRBD2. J gave up 3 bases and V 1 base, and 7 bases lay outside the gene matches. The length of the CDR3 is 16 residues. The germline V gene encodes CDR1 SGHTA and CDR2 FQGNSA. CDR3 sequence: CASSLVSSGANYEQYF. The DNA for the CDR3 is TGTGCCAGCAGCTTAGTGTCTAGCGGGGCGAACTACGAGCAGTACTTC. The whole variable domain, filled in from reference TRBV7-2 and TRBJ2-7, reads GAGVSQSPSNKVTEKGKDVELRCDPISGHTALYWYRQSLGQGLEFLIYFQGNSAPDKSGLPSDRFSAERTGGSVSTLTIQRTQQEDSAVYLCASSLVSSGANYEQYFGPGTRLTVT.